This record looks at one TCR beta chain sequence and its context. These data originate in a study of technical replicates of blood from a handful of donors. TCRdb keeps only in-frame clones here, not all; method: immunoSEQ multiplex PCR. In the table there are about 68,000 clones, approximately 97% of which are singletons. V lost 3 bases, J lost 2 bases, and 8 bases lay in between. The CDR3 loop spans 13 amino acids. The germline V gene has CDR1 SGHNT and CDR2 YYREEE (reference sequence). The TCR sequence derives from a human donor in good health. Sequencing was performed on T cells isolated from PBMCs. This chain connects TRBV5-4 to TRBJ2-5; D possibly corresponds to TRBD2 (6 bases). CDR3 in DNA: TGTGCCAGCAGCTCCGCGGGGCAAGAGACCCAGTACTTC. Amino acids: CASSSAGQETQYF.